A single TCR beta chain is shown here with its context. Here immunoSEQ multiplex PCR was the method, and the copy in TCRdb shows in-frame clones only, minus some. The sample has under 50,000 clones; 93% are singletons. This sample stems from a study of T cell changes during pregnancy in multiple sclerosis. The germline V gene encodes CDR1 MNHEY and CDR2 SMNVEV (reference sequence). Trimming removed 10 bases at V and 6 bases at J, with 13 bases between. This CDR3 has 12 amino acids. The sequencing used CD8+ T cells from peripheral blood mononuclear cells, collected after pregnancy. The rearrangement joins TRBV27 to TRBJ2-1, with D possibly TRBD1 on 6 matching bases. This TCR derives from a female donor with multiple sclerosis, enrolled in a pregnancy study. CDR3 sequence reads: CATQWGPNEQFF. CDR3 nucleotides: TGTGCCACCCAGTGGGGGCCCAATGAGCAGTTCTTC.